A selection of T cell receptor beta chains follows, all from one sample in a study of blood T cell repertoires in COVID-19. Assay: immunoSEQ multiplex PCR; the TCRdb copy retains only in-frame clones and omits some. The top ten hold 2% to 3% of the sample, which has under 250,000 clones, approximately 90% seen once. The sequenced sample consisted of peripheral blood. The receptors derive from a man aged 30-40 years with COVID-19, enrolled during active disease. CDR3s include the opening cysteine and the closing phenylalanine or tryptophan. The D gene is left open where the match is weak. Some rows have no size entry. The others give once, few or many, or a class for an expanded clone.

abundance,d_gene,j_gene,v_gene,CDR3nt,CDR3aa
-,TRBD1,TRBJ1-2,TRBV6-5,TGTGCCAGCAGTCCTCGACAGGGGGCGATCGGCTACACCTTC,CASSPRQGAIGYTF
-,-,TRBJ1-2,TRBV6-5,TGTGCCAGCAGTTACGGGGGGCGCGGGGGCCACACCTTC,CASSYGGRGGHTF
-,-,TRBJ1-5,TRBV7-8,TGTGCCAGCAGCCCATCGACAGGCCCAGGAGGCAATCAGCCCCAGCATTTT,CASSPSTGPGGNQPQHF
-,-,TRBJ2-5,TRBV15,TGTGCCACCACAGGAGGGATCCAAGAGACCCAGTACTTC,CATTGGIQETQYF
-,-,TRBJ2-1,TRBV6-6,TGTGCCAGCAGGCTCTACCGTGGAGGAGATGAGCAGTTCTTC,CASRLYRGGDEQFF
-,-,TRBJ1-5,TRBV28,TGTGCCAGCAGTTTAGGTTCAGCAGGGTCATCAGCCCGACAGCATTTT,CASSLGSAGSSARQHF
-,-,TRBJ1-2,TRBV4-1,TGCGCCAGCAGCCAAGATCGACAATCTAACTATGGCTACACCTTC,CASSQDRQSNYGYTF
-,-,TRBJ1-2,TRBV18,TGTGCCAGCTCGCCCACAACTAACTATGGCTACACCTTC,CASSPTTNYGYTF
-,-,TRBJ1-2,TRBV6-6,TGTGCCAGCAGTTACTCGTCGACAGGTTTCGGTGGCTACACCTTC,CASSYSSTGFGGYTF
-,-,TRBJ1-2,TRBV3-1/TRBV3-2,TGTGCCAGCAGCCAAAGAGCTAACTATGGCTACACCTTC,CASSQRANYGYTF
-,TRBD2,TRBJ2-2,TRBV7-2,TGTGCCAGCATCGCGACTCGGACTAGCGGATTCACCGGGGAGCTGTTTTTT,CASIATRTSGFTGELFF
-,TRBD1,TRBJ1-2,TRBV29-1,TGCAGCGTGCGGTGGGGACAGGTGGATGAAGGCTACACCTTC,CSVRWGQVDEGYTF
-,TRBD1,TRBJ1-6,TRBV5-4,TGTGCCAGCAGCTTGGGGGGACAGGGGGCTACTTATTCACCCCTCCACTTT,CASSLGGQGATYSPLHF
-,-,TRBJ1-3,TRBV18,TGTGCCAGCACATACCAAGTCTCTGGAAACACCATATATTTT,CASTYQVSGNTIYF
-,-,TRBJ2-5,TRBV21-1,TGTGCCAGCAGCATTCAAGAGCAGGGAGAGACCCAGTACTTC,CASSIQEQGETQYF
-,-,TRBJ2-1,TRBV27,TGTGCCAGCAGTTCGGCCGGACTATCTCCCTCACAGGAGCAGTTCTTC,CASSSAGLSPSQEQFF
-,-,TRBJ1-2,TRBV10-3,TGTGCCATCAGGGAACCCGGACGCCTGACAGCCAGATTCCCTTATGGCTACACCTTC,CAIREPGRLTARFPYGYTF
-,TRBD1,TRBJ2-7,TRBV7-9,TGTGCCAGCAGCCCTTTTATACCGGGACAGGGCTACGAGCAGTACTTC,CASSPFIPGQGYEQYF
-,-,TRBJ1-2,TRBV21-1,TGTGCCAGCAGCGGCCAAAGGGACAGTTCTAACTATGGCTACACCTTC,CASSGQRDSSNYGYTF
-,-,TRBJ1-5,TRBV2,TGTGCCAGCAGCCCCATGGGGGGTCGCGGCAATCAGCCCCAGCATTTT,CASSPMGGRGNQPQHF
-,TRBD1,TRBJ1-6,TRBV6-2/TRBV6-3,TGTGCCAGCAGTGGACAGGGCCCGGCTTCACCCCTCCACTTT,CASSGQGPASPLHF
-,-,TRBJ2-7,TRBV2,TGTGCCAGCATGGAAGGGCAGGGGCCCTACGAGCAGTACTTC,CASMEGQGPYEQYF
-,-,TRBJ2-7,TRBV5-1,TGCGCCAGCAGCTTGGAAGCGGTCTCCTACGAGCAGTACTTC,CASSLEAVSYEQYF
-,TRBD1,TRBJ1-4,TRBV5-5,TGTGCCAGCAGTTGGGGGCCTCCCGGGACAGGGCCCGAAAAACTGTTTTTT,CASSWGPPGTGPEKLFF
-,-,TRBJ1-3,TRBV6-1,TGTGCCAGCAGTGAAATGTGGAGCTCTGGAAACACCATATATTTT,CASSEMWSSGNTIYF
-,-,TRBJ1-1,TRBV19,TGTGCCAGTAGTATGGGAGGGGCTAGAAACACTGAAGCTTTCTTT,CASSMGGARNTEAFF
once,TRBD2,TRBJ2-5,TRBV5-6,TGTGCCAGCAGCTCCCCGACTAGCGGGAGGGAGACCCAGTACTTC,CASSSPTSGRETQYF
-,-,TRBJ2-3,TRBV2,TGTGCCAGCGGCCGGGTCAACCCAGATACGCAGTATTTT,CASGRVNPDTQYF
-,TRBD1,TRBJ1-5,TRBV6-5,TGTGCCAGCAGTACAGGGGGCGATCAGCCCCAGCATTTT,CASSTGGDQPQHF
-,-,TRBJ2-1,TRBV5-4,TGTGCCAGCAGCTCCCGAATTCTCAGGGGACCGGCCACCTACAATGAGCAGTTCTTC,CASSSRILRGPATYNEQFF
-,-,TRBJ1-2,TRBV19,TGTGCCAGTAGTAATAGGAGGCTCGGTGGCTACACCTTC,CASSNRRLGGYTF
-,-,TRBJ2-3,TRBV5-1,TGCGCCAGCAGAGCTGGCACAGATACGCAGTATTTT,CASRAGTDTQYF
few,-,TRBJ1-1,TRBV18,TGTGCCAGCTCACCACGGGCGGGTGAAGCTTTCTTT,CASSPRAGEAFF
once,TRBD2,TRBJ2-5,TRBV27,TGTGCCAGCAGGCGGGGGAACCAAGAGACCCAGTACTTC,CASRRGNQETQYF
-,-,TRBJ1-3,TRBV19,TGTGCCAGTGGCAGGGGTGGAGGAAACACCATATATTTT,CASGRGGGNTIYF
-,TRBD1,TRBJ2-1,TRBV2,TGTGCCAGCAGCCAAAACAGGGGGCATCTGTTCTTC,CASSQNRGHLFF
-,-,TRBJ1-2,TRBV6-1,TGTGCCAGCAGTGAAATGCCAGGGAATAACTATGGCTACACCTTC,CASSEMPGNNYGYTF
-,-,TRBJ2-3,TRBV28,TGTGCCAGCAGCTCTACCGAGAGCACAGATACGCAGTATTTT,CASSSTESTDTQYF